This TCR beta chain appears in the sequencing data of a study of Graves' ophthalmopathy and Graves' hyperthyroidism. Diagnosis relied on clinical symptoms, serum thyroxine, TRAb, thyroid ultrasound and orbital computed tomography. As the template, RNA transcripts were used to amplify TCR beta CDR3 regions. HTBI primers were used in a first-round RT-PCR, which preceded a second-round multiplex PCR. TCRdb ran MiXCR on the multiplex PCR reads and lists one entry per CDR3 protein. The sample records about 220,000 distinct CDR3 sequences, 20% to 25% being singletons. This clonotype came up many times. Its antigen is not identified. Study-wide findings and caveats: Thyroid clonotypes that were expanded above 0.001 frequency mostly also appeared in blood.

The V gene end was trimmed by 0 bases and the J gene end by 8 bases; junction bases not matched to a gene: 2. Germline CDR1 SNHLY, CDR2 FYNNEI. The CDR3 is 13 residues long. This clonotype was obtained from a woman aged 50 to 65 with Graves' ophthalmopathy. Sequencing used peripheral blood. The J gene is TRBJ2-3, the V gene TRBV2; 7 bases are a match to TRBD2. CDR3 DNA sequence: TGTGCCAGCAGTGAAGCCCCTAGCGGTACGCAGTATTTT. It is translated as CASSEAPSGTQYF.